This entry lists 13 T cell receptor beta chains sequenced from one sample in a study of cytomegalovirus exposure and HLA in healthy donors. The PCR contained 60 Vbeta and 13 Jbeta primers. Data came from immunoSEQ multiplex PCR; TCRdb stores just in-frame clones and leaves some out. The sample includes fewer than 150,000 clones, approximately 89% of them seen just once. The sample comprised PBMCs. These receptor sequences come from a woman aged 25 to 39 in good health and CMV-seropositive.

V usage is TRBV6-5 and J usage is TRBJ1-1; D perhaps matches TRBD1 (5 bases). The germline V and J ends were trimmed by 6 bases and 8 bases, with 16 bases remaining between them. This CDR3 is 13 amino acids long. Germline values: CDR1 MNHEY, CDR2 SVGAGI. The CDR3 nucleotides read TGTGCCAGCAGGCCCGGGGGGGGAGGGGAAGCTTTCTTT. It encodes CASRPGGGGEAFF.

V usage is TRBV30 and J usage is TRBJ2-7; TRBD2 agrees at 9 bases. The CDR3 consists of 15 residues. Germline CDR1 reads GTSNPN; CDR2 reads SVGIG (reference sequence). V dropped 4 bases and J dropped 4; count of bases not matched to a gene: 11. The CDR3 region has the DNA TGTGCCTGGACCCTCCCGGCGGGGGGGCTTTACGAGCAGTACTTC. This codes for CAWTLPAGGLYEQYF.

The CDR3 region is CASSLIQGSEQYF. Here the CDR3 DNA reads TGTGCCAGCAGTTTAATACAGGGGAGCGAGCAGTACTTC. The chain couples TRBV27 to TRBJ2-7; 7 bases fit TRBD1. The CDR3 loop spans 13 amino acids. Germline CDR1 reads MNHEY; CDR2 reads SMNVEV (reference sequence). The J segment lost 6 bases and the V segment lost 2 bases, leaving 4 bases of the junction unmatched.

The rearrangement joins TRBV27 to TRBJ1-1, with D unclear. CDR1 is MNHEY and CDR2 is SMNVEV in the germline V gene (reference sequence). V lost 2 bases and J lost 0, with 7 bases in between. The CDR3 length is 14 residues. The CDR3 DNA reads TGTGCCAGCAGTTTAATGGCACTGAACACTGAAGCTTTCTTT. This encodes CASSLMALNTEAFF.

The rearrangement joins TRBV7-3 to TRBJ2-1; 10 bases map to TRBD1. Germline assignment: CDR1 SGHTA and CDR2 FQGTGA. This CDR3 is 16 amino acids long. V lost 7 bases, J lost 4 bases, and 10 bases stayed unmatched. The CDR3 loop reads CASKPWGTGDYNEQFF. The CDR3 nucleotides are TGTGCCAGCAAGCCCTGGGGGACAGGGGATTACAATGAGCAGTTCTTC.

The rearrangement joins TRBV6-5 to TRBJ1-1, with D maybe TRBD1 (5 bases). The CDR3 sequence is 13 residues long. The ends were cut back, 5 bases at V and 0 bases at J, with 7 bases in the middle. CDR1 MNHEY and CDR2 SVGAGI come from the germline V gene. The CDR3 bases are TGTGCCAGCAGTAGACAGCTGAACACTGAAGCTTTCTTT. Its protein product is CASSRQLNTEAFF.

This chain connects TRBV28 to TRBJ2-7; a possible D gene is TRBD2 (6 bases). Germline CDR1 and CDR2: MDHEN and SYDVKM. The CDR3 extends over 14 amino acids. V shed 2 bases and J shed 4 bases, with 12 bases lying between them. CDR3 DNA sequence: TGTGCCAGCAGTTTAGGGGACGGACTATACGAGCAGTACTTC. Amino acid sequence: CASSLGDGLYEQYF.

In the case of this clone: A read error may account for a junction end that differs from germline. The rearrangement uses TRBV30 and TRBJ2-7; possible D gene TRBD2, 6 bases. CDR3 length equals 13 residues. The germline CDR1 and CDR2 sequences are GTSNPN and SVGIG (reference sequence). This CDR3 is CAWTRSSLDPGDF. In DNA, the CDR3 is TGTGCCTGGACCCGATCTTCGCTCGACCCGGGGGACTTC. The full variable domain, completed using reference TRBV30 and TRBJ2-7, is SQTIHQWPATLVQPVGSPLSLECTVEGTSNPNLYWYRQAAGRGLQLLFYSVGIGQISSEVPQNLSASRPQDRQFILSSKKLLLSDSGFYLCAWTRSSLDPGDFGPGTRLTVT.

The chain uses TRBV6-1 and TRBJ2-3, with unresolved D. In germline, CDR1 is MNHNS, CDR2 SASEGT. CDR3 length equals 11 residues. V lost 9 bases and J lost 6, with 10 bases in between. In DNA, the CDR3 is TGTGCCAGTCAAATACTGGATACGCAGTATTTT. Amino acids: CASQILDTQYF.

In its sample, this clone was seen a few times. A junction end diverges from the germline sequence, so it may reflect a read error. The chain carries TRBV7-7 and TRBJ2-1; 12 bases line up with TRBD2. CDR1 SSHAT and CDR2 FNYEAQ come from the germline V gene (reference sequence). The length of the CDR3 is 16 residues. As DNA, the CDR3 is TGTGCTAGCAGCCCTCTAGCGGGAGGGCCTTGGGCTGAGCAGTTCTTC. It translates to CASSPLAGGPWAEQFF.

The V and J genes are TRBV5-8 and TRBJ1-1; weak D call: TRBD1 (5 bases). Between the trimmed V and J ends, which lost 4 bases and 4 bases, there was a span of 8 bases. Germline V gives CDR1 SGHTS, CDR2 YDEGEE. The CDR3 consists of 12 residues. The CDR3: CASSTGGTEAFF. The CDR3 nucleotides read TGTGCCAGCAGCACCGGGGGCACTGAAGCTTTCTTT.

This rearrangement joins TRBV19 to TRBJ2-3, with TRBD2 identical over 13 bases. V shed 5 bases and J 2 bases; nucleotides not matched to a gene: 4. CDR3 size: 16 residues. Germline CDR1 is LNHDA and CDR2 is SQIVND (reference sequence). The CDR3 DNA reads TGTGCCAGTAGTGTTGGGACTAGCGGGATCACAGATACGCAGTATTTT. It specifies CASSVGTSGITDTQYF.

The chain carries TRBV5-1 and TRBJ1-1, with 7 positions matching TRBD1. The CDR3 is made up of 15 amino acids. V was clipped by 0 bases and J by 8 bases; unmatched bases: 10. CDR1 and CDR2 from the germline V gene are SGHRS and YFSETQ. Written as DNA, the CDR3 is TGCGCCAGCAGCTTGGGGTTAGTCCAGGGGGACGAAGCTTTCTTT. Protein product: CASSLGLVQGDEAFF.